Listed here are 13 T cell receptor beta chains from one sample, sequenced in a study of OX40 agonist ivuxolimab in advanced cancers. Clones were sequenced by immunoSEQ multiplex PCR, and TCRdb holds only the in-frame ones, with some missing. The table shows fewer than 95,000 clones, with roughly nine tenths occurring only once. The source material was CD4+ or CD8+ T cells sorted from blood, sampled in a trial of the OX40 agonist ivuxolimab. These receptor sequences come from an adult with an advanced solid tumor such as melanoma, head and neck, liver or kidney cancer.

In nucleotides, the CDR3 is TGTGCCAGCAGCTTAGGACAGAACACTGAAGCTTTCTTT. Its translation: CASSLGQNTEAFF. The V call is TRBV13, the J call TRBJ1-1, with D uncertain. The CDR3 spans 13 residues. Germline V gene data show CDR1 as PRHDT and CDR2 as FYEKMQ (reference sequence). Trimming took off 0 bases at V and 1 base at J, with 3 bases between the two ends.

The rearrangement links TRBV5-4 to TRBJ2-7; D remains ambiguous. The germline V gene encodes CDR1 SGHNT and CDR2 YYREEE (reference sequence). This CDR3 comprises 13 residues. V lost 4 bases and J 7 bases, leaving 15 bases between the germline ends. The CDR3 loop is CASSGTKGGEQYF. In DNA form, the CDR3 reads TGTGCCAGCAGCGGAACCAAAGGTGGGGAGCAGTACTTC.

By share, this clone ranks as medium-sized. The chain's CDR3 is CASSEGLNYEQYF. The CDR3 DNA reads TGTGCCAGCAGTGAAGGGTTGAACTACGAGCAGTACTTC. The V call is TRBV2, the J call TRBJ2-7; D gene uncertain. Germline assignment: CDR1 SNHLY and CDR2 FYNNEI. CDR3 length equals 13 residues. V was trimmed by 1 base and J by 3 bases, leaving 7 bases between them.

The chain joins TRBV5-8 to TRBJ1-2; D uncertain. There are 14 residues in the CDR3. Trimming stripped 0 bases from V and 1 base from J, with 7 bases between. From germline, CDR1 is SGHTS and CDR2 YDEGEE. This CDR3 is CASSLGISNYGYTF. Written as DNA, the CDR3 is TGTGCCAGCAGCTTGGGTATTAGTAACTATGGCTACACCTTC.

This chain connects TRBV6-6 to TRBJ2-7, with 9 bases that match TRBD1. The CDR3 runs to 13 residues. The junction had 3 bases not matched to a gene; V was cut back by 5 bases and J by 4 bases. CDR1 is MNHNY, CDR2 SVGAGI, per germline (reference sequence). CDR3 bases: TGTGCCAGCAGTATGACAGGGGGTTACGAGCAGTACTTC. This encodes CASSMTGGYEQYF.

The genes are TRBV9 and TRBJ1-2, with D perhaps TRBD1 (6 bases). CDR1 and CDR2 (germline): SGDLS, YYNGEE. V was pared by 0 bases and J by 8 bases, with 14 bases between. This CDR3 comprises 14 residues. CDR3 in amino acids: CASSVGWGAGGYTF. CDR3 bases: TGTGCCAGCAGCGTAGGATGGGGGGCAGGGGGCTACACCTTC. Full variable domain (outside the CDR3, taken from reference TRBV9 and TRBJ1-2): DSGVTQTPKHLITATGQRVTLRCSPRSGDLSVYWYQQSLDQGLQFLIQYYNGEERAKGNILERFSAQQFPDLHSELNLSSLELGDSALYFCASSVGWGAGGYTFGSGTRLTVV.

This clone came up once. V usage is TRBV5-1 and J usage is TRBJ2-3, with 10 bases lining up with TRBD2. The CDR3 is 17 amino acids. V dropped 4 bases and J dropped 2; count of bases not matched to a gene: 10. Germline CDR1 SGHRS, CDR2 YFSETQ. The CDR3 here is CASSTEKGLANTDTQYF. The CDR3 DNA follows: TGCGCCAGCAGCACTGAGAAGGGACTAGCGAACACAGATACGCAGTATTTT. Full variable domain (missing parts from reference TRBV5-1 and TRBJ2-3): KAGVTQTPRYLIKTRGQQVTLSCSPISGHRSVSWYQQTPGQGLQFLFEYFSETQRNKGNFPGRFSGRQFSNSRSEMNVSTLELGDSALYLCASSTEKGLANTDTQYFGPGTRLTVL.

The count of this clone is one. The CDR3 region has the DNA TGCGCCAGCAGCTTAGAACTAGCGGGAGATCGAGAGACCCAGTACTTC. Translating it yields CASSLELAGDRETQYF. The chain couples TRBV5-1 to TRBJ2-5, with 11 bases that match TRBD2. This CDR3 region has 16 residues. J was trimmed by 4 bases and V by 2 bases; bases with no gene match: 7. CDR1 is SGHRS and CDR2 is YFSETQ in the germline V gene.

The rearrangement links TRBV15 to TRBJ2-7, with TRBD1 matching over 8 bases. Germline-derived CDR1 and CDR2 are LNHNV and YYDKDF (reference sequence). V gave up 2 bases and J gave up 6 bases; unmatched junction bases: 15. The CDR3 length is 17 residues. The CDR3 region is CATSRSRWRQGLGEQYF. The CDR3, as DNA: TGTGCCACCAGCAGATCTAGATGGAGACAGGGGCTCGGCGAGCAGTACTTC.

V usage is TRBV21-1 and J usage is TRBJ1-1; the listed D gene, TRBD1, was not tested against the DNA. TRBV21-1 is a documented pseudogene. The CDR3 extends over 16 amino acids. CDR3 sequence: CASSSHSGTGNTEAFF. The DNA for the CDR3 is TGTGCCAGCAGCTCGCACTCCGGGACAGGGAACACTGAAGCTTTCTTT.

V gene TRBV4-1 combines with J gene TRBJ2-1; TRBD2 matches 10 bases. There are 16 residues in the CDR3. Germline values: CDR1 MGHRA, CDR2 YSYEKL. V dropped 2 bases and J dropped 8; count of bases not matched to a gene: 9. CDR3 DNA sequence: TGCGCCAGCAGCCAATATCTAGCGGGGGCTTACTATGAGCAGTTCTTC. Translating gives CASSQYLAGAYYEQFF.

This chain uses TRBV6-5 with TRBJ2-3; 8 bases line up with TRBD2. The junction had 4 bases not matched to a gene; V was cut back by 5 bases and J by 0 bases. The CDR3 spans 15 residues. Germline V gene sequence: CDR1 MNHEY, CDR2 SVGAGI. The CDR3 loop is CASSLLAVSTDTQYF. CDR3 coding DNA: TGTGCCAGCAGTCTACTAGCGGTTAGCACAGATACGCAGTATTTT.

The chain combines TRBV7-9 with TRBJ2-7, with 10 bases lining up with TRBD1. With 5 bases clipped from V and 3 bases from J, the junction kept 4 bases outside the gene matches. CDR1 is SEHNR and CDR2 is FQNEAQ in the germline V gene (reference sequence). This CDR3 region has 14 residues. In DNA, the CDR3 is TGTGCCAGCAGCGAGACAGGGGGCGACTACGAGCAGTACTTC. Translating gives CASSETGGDYEQYF. Full variable domain (remainder filled in from reference TRBV7-9 and TRBJ2-7): DTGVSQNPRHKITKRGQNVTFRCDPISEHNRLYWYRQTLGQGPEFLTYFQNEAQLEKSRLLSDRFSAERPKGSFSTLEIQRTEQGDSAMYLCASSETGGDYEQYFGPGTRLTVT.